This entry lists 8 T cell receptor beta chains sequenced from one sample in a study of blood T cells in healthy people across ages. Combining a sample-barcoded 5' primer with a J-beta primer mix, a second PCR ran for roughly 6 to 11 cycles. TCRdb used MiXCR to reprocess the 5' RACE reads, holding one entry per CDR3 protein. The table shows roughly 1,500,000 distinct CDR3 sequences, with 42% occurring only once. The sequencing input was blood. The receptors were sampled from a woman aged 18 to 35 in good health.

Only a few counts were recorded for this clonotype. The chain joins TRBV12-3 or TRBV12-4 to TRBJ2-1; D uncertain. V lost 10 bases, J lost 1 base, and 5 bases lay in between. The CDR3 has 11 residues. This chain's CDR3 is CATRSYNEQFF. The CDR3 nucleotides read TGTGCCACCCGGTCCTACAATGAGCAGTTCTTC.

This chain connects TRBV27 to TRBJ2-7, with 9 bases lining up with TRBD2. The V gene's germline CDR1 is MNHEY and CDR2 SMNVEV (reference sequence). This CDR3 is 15 amino acids long. Losses at the gene ends were 4 bases for V and 2 bases for J; bases not matched to a gene: 6. The CDR3 spells CASSSLGGRAYEQYF. For the CDR3, the DNA is TGTGCCAGCAGTTCCCTTGGCGGGAGGGCCTACGAGCAGTACTTC.

The V gene is TRBV2, the J gene TRBJ1-2; 9 positions agree with TRBD1. The CDR3 consists of 13 residues. The V gene end was trimmed by 4 bases and the J gene end by 11 bases; junction bases not matched to a gene: 8. CDR1 and CDR2 from the germline V gene are SNHLY and FYNNEI. The CDR3 loop reads CASSGRTGDRYTF. The CDR3 region has the DNA TGTGCCAGCAGTGGCAGGACAGGGGATCGTTACACCTTC.

This clonotype was seen ten or more times. The CDR3 DNA follows: TGTGCCAGCGTCCGAGAAACGGCCTATGGCTACACCTTC. Translated: CASVRETAYGYTF. The V and J genes are TRBV6-1 and TRBJ1-2, with unresolved D. Trimming left V 8 bases short and J 4 bases short, with 14 bases between. Germline CDR1 reads MNHNS; CDR2 reads SASEGT. There are 13 residues in the CDR3.

The rearrangement links TRBV7-3 to TRBJ2-1, with a possible D match to TRBD2 (6 bases). Trimming left V 4 bases short and J 6 bases short, with 16 bases between. This CDR3 region has 15 residues. CDR1 is SGHTA and CDR2 is FQGTGA in the germline V gene. The CDR3 region has the DNA TGTGCCAGCAGCTGGGGACTGACAGCTATCAATGAGCAGTTCTTC. Translation: CASSWGLTAINEQFF.

This chain uses TRBV10-1 with TRBJ2-3, with D possibly being TRBD1 (6 bases). Trimming took 2 bases from V and 11 from J, leaving 8 bases between them. The germline V gene has CDR1 WNHNN and CDR2 SYGVQD (reference sequence). The CDR3 extends over 11 amino acids. The CDR3 DNA is TGCGCCAGCAGTGAGGGGGGCCAGCAGTATTTT. Protein: CASSEGGQQYF.

The chain uses TRBV3-1 and TRBJ1-1, with D hard to call. The CDR3 runs to 17 residues. The V gene's germline CDR1 is LGHDT and CDR2 YNNKEL (reference sequence). Trimming stripped 2 bases from V and 4 bases from J, with 20 bases between. The CDR3 region is CASSQRASGVRVTEAFF. The DNA for the CDR3 is TGTGCCAGCAGCCAAAGGGCTAGCGGGGTCCGCGTCACTGAAGCTTTCTTT.

The chain carries TRBV4-1 and TRBJ2-2, with 10 bases matching TRBD1. Germline CDR1 reads MGHRA; CDR2 reads YSYEKL. CDR3 size: 16 residues. V lost 2 bases to trimming and J lost 6 bases; unmatched junction nucleotides: 6. CDR3 nucleotides: TGCGCCAGCAGCCAATACTCGGGGACAGGGGCCGGGGAGCTGTTTTTT. Encoded protein: CASSQYSGTGAGELFF.